Shown below are 20 T cell receptor beta chains from a single sample sequenced in a study of T cells in women clearing cervical HPV infection. Clones were sequenced by immunoSEQ multiplex PCR, and TCRdb holds only the in-frame ones, with some missing. This sample carries about 30,000 clones, with about 4% going to the ten biggest clones. Source material: blood buffy coat. The receptors were sampled from a woman between 18 and 70 years old with a cervical HPV16 infection that either progressed to CIN3+ or cleared (not recorded which).

Note on this clone: The CDR3 end is not reached by the read, which stops 3 residues before it; the germline J gene fills it in. This rearrangement joins TRBV20-1 to TRBJ2-6; 7 bases map to TRBD1. Germline lookup yields CDR1 DFQATT and CDR2 SNEGSKA (reference sequence). The CDR3 length is 16 residues. The trim removed 6 bases at V and 3 bases at J, leaving 11 bases unmatched. CDR3 protein: CSADRQGEVGANVLTF. The sequenced part of the CDR3 DNA is TGCAGTGCCGACCGACAGGGAGAAGTTGGGGCCAACGTC.

For this clone: The CDR3 is cut off 3 residues early in the read; its end comes from the germline J gene. V gene TRBV20-1 combines with J gene TRBJ2-7, with 10 nucleotides matching TRBD1. Per the germline V gene, CDR1 is DFQATT and CDR2 is SNEGSKA (reference sequence). The J segment lost 0 bases and the V segment lost 3 bases, leaving 5 bases of the junction unmatched. The CDR3 spans 15 residues. The CDR3 is CSARTGGPASYEQYF. The sequenced CDR3 bases are TGCAGTGCTAGGACAGGGGGCCCAGCCTCCTACGAG.

As to this clone: The read stops 3 residues short of the end of the CDR3; the missing end is completed from the germline J gene. The V gene is TRBV19, the J gene TRBJ1-5; D remains unclear. The CDR3 covers 19 residues. Germline V CDR1 and CDR2: LNHDA, SQIVND (reference sequence). V was shortened by 4 bases and J by 3 bases, with 25 bases between the two germline ends. CDR3 loop: CASSTHRGLRASVNQPQHF. CDR3 DNA, as far as it was read: TGTGCCAGTAGTACCCACCGGGGTCTTAGGGCCTCTGTCAATCAGCCC.

The CDR3 bases that were read are TGCGCCAGCAGCTTGGACAGGGGTGGC. Its protein product is CASSLDRGG. The full CDR3 sequence reads CASSLDRGGYTF. The rearrangement uses TRBV5-1 and TRBJ1-2; TRBD1 aligns across 7 bases. The read terminates 3 residues before the CDR3 end, so the remaining end is supplied by the germline J gene. CDR1 is SGHRS and CDR2 is YFSETQ in the germline V gene. The CDR3 has 12 amino acids. V lost 0 bases to trimming and J lost 7 bases; unmatched junction nucleotides: 0.

This clone registers medium-sized by frequency. CDR3: CASRPGGLEAFF. Partial CDR3 DNA: TGTGCCAGCAGACCAGGGGGACTTGAA. The genes are TRBV6-2 or TRBV6-3 and TRBJ1-1; 7 bases are a match to TRBD1. The CDR3 extends 3 residues past the end of the read, so its final part is completed from the germline J gene. From germline, CDR1 is MNHEY and CDR2 SVGEGT. This CDR3 has 12 amino acids. With V trimmed by 6 bases and J by 7 bases, 5 bases remained unmatched.

Remarks on this clone: The read is 3 residues too short to cover the CDR3 end, so that end is filled in from the germline J gene. The chain recombines TRBV19 with TRBJ1-1; D gene uncertain. The CDR3 extends over 14 amino acids. V was cut by 6 bases and J by 0 bases, with 11 bases left in between. Germline V CDR1 and CDR2: LNHDA, SQIVND (reference sequence). This chain's CDR3 is CASSLRGLNTEAFF. CDR3 DNA (partial): TGTGCCAGTAGCCTCCGGGGATTGAACACTGAA.

CDR3: CSVSFRFQETQYF. CDR3 DNA, as far as it was read: TGCAGTGTTAGCTTCAGATTTCAAGAGACC. The chain is built from TRBV20-1 and TRBJ2-5; D ambiguous. Coverage ceases 3 residues before the CDR3 finishes, and the germline J gene fills in the end. CDR1 DFQATT and CDR2 SNEGSKA come from the germline V gene (reference sequence). This CDR3 is built from 13 residues. V was pared by 7 bases and J by 2 bases, with 14 bases between.

The CDR3 bases that were read are TGCAGTGCTAGAGATCCAAGGGCGCGGGTTAGCACAGATACG. Protein product: CSARDPRARVSTDT. The CDR3 in full is CSARDPRARVSTDTQYF. This sequence joins TRBV20-1 and TRBJ2-3, with D possibly TRBD2 on 5 matching bases. The DNA ends 3 residues before the CDR3 does, and the rest of the CDR3 is filled in from the germline J gene. Trimming cost V 0 bases and J 0 bases, with 16 bases left between them. This CDR3 is 17 amino acids long. CDR1 and CDR2 (germline): DFQATT, SNEGSKA (reference sequence).

With regard to this clone: The read gets to within 3 residues of the CDR3 end, and the germline J gene fills in the rest. This sequence joins TRBV19 and TRBJ2-2, with a tentative D call TRBD2 (5 bases). This CDR3 comprises 14 residues. From germline, CDR1 is LNHDA and CDR2 SQIVND (reference sequence). The V end lost 10 bases, the J end lost 0 bases, and 12 bases lay between the germline ends. This chain's CDR3 is CATPRGSNTGELFF. The CDR3 DNA, read in part, is TGTGCCACCCCTCGAGGGTCGAACACCGGGGAG. The full variable domain, in which reference TRBV19 and TRBJ2-2 provide the parts outside the CDR3, is DGGITQSPKYLFRKEGQNVTLSCEQNLNHDAMYWYRQDPGQGLRLIYYSQIVNDFQKGDIAEGYSVSREKKESFPLTVTSAQKNPTAFYLCATPRGSNTGELFFGEGSRLTVL.

A remark on this clone: The sequence runs out 3 residues before the end of the CDR3; the remainder is reconstructed from the germline J gene. The V call is TRBV20-1, the J call TRBJ2-1; 7 bases match TRBD2. V trimming: 3 bases; J trimming: 7 bases; junction bases outside the gene matches: 9. Germline V gene sequence: CDR1 DFQATT, CDR2 SNEGSKA (reference sequence). CDR3 length: 14 residues. The CDR3: CSASLAGVKNEQFF. CDR3 DNA, as far as it was read: TGCAGTGCTAGCCTGGCGGGAGTTAAAAATGAG.

As for this clone: The read ends 3 residues early relative to the CDR3; the germline J gene fills the gap. This sequence joins TRBV29-1 and TRBJ2-3; TRBD1 might be the D (6 bases). V dropped 5 bases and J dropped 1 base, with 22 bases sitting between them. Germline V gene sequence: CDR1 SQVTM, CDR2 ANQGSEA. The CDR3 runs 17 residues. CDR3 residues: CSVQPGGVRTGTDTQYF. The covered CDR3 bases are TGCAGCGTTCAACCCGGAGGAGTAAGGACAGGCACAGATACG.

Note on this clone: The read halts 3 residues ahead of the CDR3 end, with the missing end drawn from the germline J gene. The chain couples TRBV7-9 to TRBJ1-5, with 8 positions matching TRBD1. The CDR3 is made up of 14 amino acids. Germline-derived CDR1 and CDR2 are SEHNR and FQNEAQ (reference sequence). The V segment lost 5 bases and the J segment 6 bases; nucleotides outside the gene matches: 6. CDR3 DNA, as far as it was read: TGTGCCAGCAGCGCCTCGACAGGGGTTCAGCCC. Its protein is CASSASTGVQP. The complete CDR3 reads CASSASTGVQPQHF.

As concerns this clone: The CDR3 end is not reached by the read, which stops 3 residues before it; the germline J gene fills it in. The chain employs TRBV18 and TRBJ2-7, with 8 positions matching TRBD1. Germline loops: CDR1 KGHSH, CDR2 LQKENI. V lost 3 bases to trimming and J lost 4 bases; unmatched junction nucleotides: 5. The CDR3 is made up of 14 amino acids. CDR3 protein: CASSPTGQEYEQYF. CDR3 DNA, as far as it was read: TGTGCCAGCTCACCTACGGGACAGGAGTACGAG.

CDR3 residues: CATGQSSYEQYF. The CDR3 DNA, read in part, is TGTGCCACGGGACAGAGCTCCTACGAG. V gene TRBV2 combines with J gene TRBJ2-7; 7 nucleotides match TRBD1. The DNA ends 3 residues before the CDR3 does, and the rest of the CDR3 is filled in from the germline J gene. The CDR3 totals 12 residues. V shed 10 bases, J shed 0 bases, and the junction held 3 bases outside the gene matches. Germline V CDR1 and CDR2: SNHLY, FYNNEI.

Of note for this clone: From the germline J gene comes the end of the CDR3, since the read stops 3 residues before it. This rearrangement joins TRBV20-1 to TRBJ2-2; unclear D gene. CDR1 is DFQATT, CDR2 SNEGSKA, per germline (reference sequence). V lost 5 bases, J lost 6 bases, and 16 bases lay in between. The CDR3 length is 14 residues. The chain's CDR3 is CSALSRFGPGELFF. CDR3 bases read: TGCAGTGCTCTCTCAAGGTTTGGCCCCGGGGAG.

Turning to this clone: The read gets to within 3 residues of the CDR3 end, and the germline J gene fills in the rest. The chain is built from TRBV29-1 and TRBJ2-5, with 8 bases fitting TRBD1. Germline V gene sequence: CDR1 SQVTM, CDR2 ANQGSEA. CDR3 size: 12 residues. V dropped 6 bases and J dropped 4; count of bases not matched to a gene: 4. This CDR3 is CSVAGGAETQYF. CDR3 bases read: TGCAGCGTGGCAGGGGGCGCAGAGACC.

In regard to this clone: With the read ending 3 residues before the CDR3 end, the germline J gene is used to fill in that end. The rearrangement links TRBV19 to TRBJ2-3; D gene unclear. Germline V gene lookup returns CDR1 LNHDA and CDR2 SQIVND (reference sequence). V was pared by 7 bases and J by 5 bases, with 7 bases between. The CDR3 has 11 residues. The DNA read from the CDR3 is TGTGCCAGTATAGTCGGAGATACG. It encodes CASIVGDT. The CDR3, in full, reads CASIVGDTQYF.

About this clone itself: The junction departs from germline at one end; a sequencing error may be responsible. The read is 3 residues too short to cover the CDR3 end, so that end is filled in from the germline J gene. The J gene is TRBJ2-3, the V gene TRBV4-1; 13 positions match TRBD2. CDR1 MGHRA and CDR2 YSYEKL come from the germline V gene. This CDR3 comprises 16 residues. CDR3 DNA, as far as it was read: TGCACCAGCAGCCAAGGACTAGCGGGAGTGACAGATACG. Its protein is CTSSQGLAGVTDT. The entire CDR3 is CTSSQGLAGVTDTQYF.

A note on this clone: The missing CDR3 end, 3 residues past where the read stops, is filled in from the germline J gene. The chain recombines TRBV5-6 with TRBJ1-5; D gene uncertain. The CDR3 is made up of 13 amino acids. Between the trimmed V and J ends, which lost 1 base and 9 bases, there was a span of 11 bases. The germline CDR1 and CDR2 sequences are SGHDT and YYEEEE. This CDR3 reads CASSLPGDSPQHF. The CDR3 bases that were read are TGTGCCAGCAGCTTGCCCGGGGATTCGCCC.

A word on this clone: The read terminates 3 residues before the CDR3 end, so the remaining end is supplied by the germline J gene. The rearrangement joins TRBV7-8 to TRBJ1-2; D is possibly TRBD1 (5 bases). Germline V lookup: CDR1 SGHVS, CDR2 FQNEAQ. The CDR3 contains 16 residues. Trimming cost V 1 base and J 4 bases, with 16 bases left between them. The part of the CDR3 DNA that was read is TGTGCCAGCAGCTTAGGGTTGGGGGGATTGGCCTATGGC. Translation gives CASSLGLGGLAYG. The entire CDR3 is CASSLGLGGLAYGYTF.